The clone carrying this TCR beta chain was recorded many times. The record originates from a study of regulatory T cells in long-lasting Graves disease. CDR1 is SNHLY, CDR2 FYNNEI, per germline. V was trimmed by 5 bases and J by 4 bases, leaving 11 bases between them. The CDR3 spans 13 residues. Building of the TCR beta libraries involved iRepertoire HTBI primers and Arm-PCR of CDR3 regions. Each CDR3 protein is one row after TCRdb ran MiXCR on the multiplex PCR reads. This sample has roughly 380,000 distinct CDR3 sequences; approximately 15% occur once, and the top ten carry about 27%. Time point reported: newly diagnosed GD, antithyroid drugs for less than 3 months. With RNA extracted from PBMCs as input, the TCR library was made. This same sample was also taken into another study, of T cells in Graves' hyperthyroidism and ophthalmopathy. That study reports: The definition of stable Graves' hyperthyroidism was no ophthalmopathy progression within 18 months. During a first-round RT-PCR of the TCR CDR3, the HTBI primer set was used. Most thyroid clonotypes expanded above 0.001 were also detected in blood. Ophthalmopathy prediction by the model preceded onset by a median roughly 6 months.

Material: peripheral blood mononuclear cells (PBMCs), obtained at new diagnosis, from a patient treated with antithyroid drugs. This sequence was found in a man aged 35 to 55 with Graves disease. The chain combines TRBV2 with TRBJ1-2, with a weak D call TRBD1 (5 bases). CDR3 bases: TGTGCCAGCAGTCAGGACATAGTCTATGGCTACACCTTC. It encodes CASSQDIVYGYTF.